This is a list of T cell receptor beta chains from one sample in a study of identical twins. One entry per CDR3 protein, called by TCRdb with MiXCR from the 5' RACE reads. This table has 650,000 to 800,000 distinct CDR3 sequences, 8% to 9% appearing once. The sample was also reused in another study, on yellow fever vaccine responses in identical twins.

The sample consisted of PBMCs. These receptors came from a woman under 30 in good health. Each CDR3 is given with its conserved first and last residue. D genes are given only for firm matches. Part of the rows lack a size; the others show once, few, many or a class for expanded clones.

length | size | J | V | D | CDR3 | DNA
14 | - | TRBJ2-7 | TRBV5-1 | TRBD1 | CASSATGDIHEQYF | TGCGCCAGCAGCGCCACAGGGGATATCCACGAGCAGTACTTC
15 | many | TRBJ2-7 | TRBV7-8 | - | CASSLAGDSSYEQYF | TGTGCCAGCAGCTTAGCCGGGGATAGCTCCTACGAGCAGTACTTC
15 | many | TRBJ2-7 | TRBV20-1 | TRBD1 | CSARGHRTGGYEQYF | TGCAGTGCTAGAGGTCATCGGACAGGGGGTTACGAGCAGTACTTC
16 | - | TRBJ2-1 | TRBV5-1 | - | CASSSGTSLVGDEQFF | TGCGCCAGCAGCTCCGGGACTTCCCTCGTTGGCGATGAGCAGTTCTTC
16 | - | TRBJ2-5 | TRBV9 | - | CASSVAGTVTQETQYF | TGTGCCAGCAGCGTCGCAGGGACCGTTACCCAAGAGACCCAGTACTTC
14 | - | TRBJ1-6 | TRBV28 | - | CASNVGGGNSPLHF | TGTGCCAGCAACGTAGGGGGGGGTAATTCACCCCTCCACTTT
14 | - | TRBJ2-7 | TRBV6-1 | TRBD2 | CASRPGLAVYEQYF | TGTGCCAGCAGACCAGGACTAGCGGTTTACGAGCAGTACTTC
15 | - | TRBJ2-7 | TRBV4-1 | TRBD1 | CASSQEWDRVHEQYF | TGCGCCAGCAGCCAAGAGTGGGACAGGGTCCACGAGCAGTACTTC
15 | many | TRBJ2-3 | TRBV7-2 | - | CASSSGTVSTDTQYF | TGTGCCAGCAGCTCCGGGACGGTTAGCACAGATACGCAGTATTTT
15 | - | TRBJ2-2 | TRBV12-3/TRBV12-4 | - | CASSPNFSGTGELFF | TGTGCCAGCAGCCCGAACTTTTCGGGGACCGGGGAGCTGTTTTTT
15 | - | TRBJ2-7 | TRBV7-9 | - | CASSLGTARTYEQYF | TGTGCCAGCAGCTTAGGGACAGCGAGGACTTACGAGCAGTACTTC
12 | - | TRBJ2-1 | TRBV29-1 | - | CSDADTYNEQFF | TGCAGCGATGCTGACACATACAATGAGCAGTTCTTC
15 | - | TRBJ2-7 | TRBV4-3 | - | CASSQDLGNSYEQYF | TGCGCCAGCAGCCAAGATCTAGGCAACTCCTACGAGCAGTACTTC
16 | - | TRBJ2-1 | TRBV7-3 | - | CASSSRGGLGYNEQFF | TGTGCCAGCAGCTCGAGAGGGGGGCTTGGGTACAATGAGCAGTTCTTC
17 | few | TRBJ2-5 | TRBV5-1 | TRBD2 | CASSPQRGGLIGETQYF | TGCGCCAGCAGCCCCCAACGGGGGGGCCTAATCGGGGAGACCCAGTACTTC
15 | - | TRBJ2-7 | TRBV5-5 | TRBD1 | CASSVDRAIADEQYF | TGTGCCAGCAGCGTCGACAGGGCCATCGCTGACGAGCAGTACTTC
14 | few | TRBJ2-7 | TRBV30 | - | CAWSVGITSQEQYF | TGTGCCTGGAGTGTCGGGATTACCTCTCAGGAGCAGTACTTC
13 | many | TRBJ2-2 | TRBV12-3/TRBV12-4 | - | CASSHSLTGELFF | TGTGCCAGCAGCCATTCCCTCACCGGGGAGCTGTTTTTT